These 12 T cell receptor beta chains originate from one sample sequenced in a study of cytomegalovirus exposure and HLA in healthy donors. The PCR employed 60 Vbeta primers together with 13 Jbeta primers. Produced via immunoSEQ multiplex PCR; TCRdb's table is partial and in-frame only. The profile shows 100,000 or so clones, 70% to 75% of them singletons. Sequencing used PBMCs. The receptors were gathered from a man in his forties in good health and CMV-seronegative.

The V gene is TRBV11-3, the J gene TRBJ2-7, with 8 bases identical to TRBD2. The CDR3 extends over 15 amino acids. The junction had 5 bases not matched to a gene; V was cut back by 1 base and J by 3 bases. The V gene's germline CDR1 is SGHNT and CDR2 YENEEA. Written as DNA, the CDR3 is TGTGCCAGCAGCTTAGCGGGGGGGGAGAGCTACGAGCAGTACTTC. Translated, it gives CASSLAGGESYEQYF. The full variable domain, with the rest looked up from reference TRBV11-3 and TRBJ2-7, is EAGVVQSPRYKIIEKKQPVAFWCNPISGHNTLYWYLQNLGQGPELLIRYENEEAVDDSQLPKDRFSAERLKGVDSTLKIQPAELGDSAVYLCASSLAGGESYEQYFGPGTRLTVT.

This chain joins TRBV5-1 and TRBJ2-2; 9 bases are shared with TRBD1. Germline V gene data show CDR1 as SGHRS and CDR2 as YFSETQ. This CDR3 has 16 amino acids. The J segment lost 1 base and the V segment lost 4 bases, leaving 5 bases of the junction unmatched. The CDR3 DNA follows: TGCGCCAGCAGCACGAGGGACAGGGTGAACACCGGGGAGCTGTTTTTT. This gives the protein CASSTRDRVNTGELFF.

CDR3 region: CASSPKGVNTEAFF. CDR3 DNA sequence: TGTGCCAGCAGTCCTAAAGGGGTGAACACTGAAGCTTTCTTT. The chain recombines TRBV27 with TRBJ1-1, with D tentatively TRBD1 (5 bases). The CDR3 runs 14 residues. Germline V gene sequence: CDR1 MNHEY, CDR2 SMNVEV (reference sequence). V lost 5 bases and J lost 0, with 10 bases in between.

This clone was picked up a small number of times. The rearrangement links TRBV27 to TRBJ1-2, with 10 bases matching TRBD1. The V and J ends lost 5 bases and 3 bases, in that order; junction bases with no gene match: 6. The CDR3 extends over 15 amino acids. From germline, CDR1 is MNHEY and CDR2 SMNVEV (reference sequence). CDR3 in amino acids: CASSTPGQGHYGYTF. The CDR3, as DNA: TGTGCCAGCAGTACGCCGGGACAGGGGCACTATGGCTACACCTTC.

There are a few counts of this clone. The chain has TRBV7-2 and TRBJ2-1; D is perhaps TRBD1 (5 bases). The CDR3 sequence is 14 residues long. Trimming pared 0 bases from V and 16 bases from J, leaving 19 bases between. Germline V gene lookup returns CDR1 SGHTA and CDR2 FQGNSA. The CDR3 bases are TGTGCCAGCAGCTTAGCCTCGCAGGGTCTTTCTCACTTCTTC. It translates to CASSLASQGLSHFF. Variable domain in full (rest from reference TRBV7-2 and TRBJ2-1): GAGVSQSPSNKVTEKGKDVELRCDPISGHTALYWYRQSLGQGLEFLIYFQGNSAPDKSGLPSDRFSAERTGGSVSTLTIQRTQQEDSAVYLCASSLASQGLSHFFGPGTRLTVL.

The chain recombines TRBV6-5 with TRBJ2-7; TRBD2 matches 8 bases. From germline, CDR1 is MNHEY and CDR2 SVGAGI. J lost 5 bases, V lost 5 bases, and 2 bases had no gene match. This CDR3 has 12 residues. The CDR3, as DNA: TGTGCCAGCAGTCAGACTAGCGACGAGCAGTACTTC. It translates to CASSQTSDEQYF.

The V call is TRBV19, the J call TRBJ1-1; no reliable D call. The CDR3 totals 11 residues. Germline CDR1 and CDR2: LNHDA and SQIVND (reference sequence). Trimming pared 5 bases from V and 1 base from J, leaving 2 bases between. CDR3 sequence (DNA): TGTGCCAGTAGTCGGAACACTGAAGCTTTCTTT. Amino acid sequence: CASSRNTEAFF.

This sequence joins TRBV4-1 and TRBJ2-7; 9 nucleotides agree with TRBD2. CDR3 length: 16 amino acids. Germline V gene data show CDR1 as MGHRA and CDR2 as YSYEKL. The V segment lost 1 base and the J segment 4 bases; nucleotides outside the gene matches: 8. CDR3 in DNA: TGCGCCAGCAGCCAAGCGACTAGCGGCAGAATTTACGAGCAGTACTTC. Translated, it gives CASSQATSGRIYEQYF.

The V and J genes are TRBV10-3 and TRBJ2-7, with D maybe TRBD2 (6 bases). Germline V lookup: CDR1 ENHRY, CDR2 SYGVKD. The germline V and J ends were trimmed by 0 bases and 12 bases, with 12 bases remaining between them. The CDR3 loop spans 12 amino acids. CDR3 bases: TGTGCCATCAGTGAGTCGGGAGCCGGGAGGTACTTC. Its translation is CAISESGAGRYF.

This rearrangement joins TRBV4-1 to TRBJ2-7; 8 nucleotides match TRBD2. The length of the CDR3 is 15 residues. V was pared by 3 bases and J by 4 bases, with 8 bases of the junction left unmatched. Germline-derived CDR1 and CDR2 are MGHRA and YSYEKL. In nucleotides, the CDR3 is TGCGCCAGCAGCCACCCCTCTAGCGGGCGGTACGAGCAGTACTTC. It encodes CASSHPSSGRYEQYF.

This chain links TRBV4-2 with TRBJ1-3; D is undetermined. V was trimmed by 1 base and J by 4 bases, leaving 5 bases between them. Per the germline V gene, CDR1 is LGHNA and CDR2 is YNFKEQ. The CDR3 runs 13 residues. For the CDR3, the DNA is TGTGCCAGCAGCCAAGTGTCAGGAAACACCATATATTTT. Translating gives CASSQVSGNTIYF.

V and J are TRBV27 and TRBJ2-5, with TRBD2 identical over 15 bases. The CDR3 runs 17 residues. V trimming: 4 bases; J trimming: 7 bases; junction bases outside the gene matches: 10. The germline V gene has CDR1 MNHEY and CDR2 SMNVEV (reference sequence). CDR3 nucleotide sequence: TGTGCCAGCAGTTCCGCGGGACTAGCGGGAGGTGGGGGGACCCAGTACTTC. Encoded protein: CASSSAGLAGGGGTQYF.